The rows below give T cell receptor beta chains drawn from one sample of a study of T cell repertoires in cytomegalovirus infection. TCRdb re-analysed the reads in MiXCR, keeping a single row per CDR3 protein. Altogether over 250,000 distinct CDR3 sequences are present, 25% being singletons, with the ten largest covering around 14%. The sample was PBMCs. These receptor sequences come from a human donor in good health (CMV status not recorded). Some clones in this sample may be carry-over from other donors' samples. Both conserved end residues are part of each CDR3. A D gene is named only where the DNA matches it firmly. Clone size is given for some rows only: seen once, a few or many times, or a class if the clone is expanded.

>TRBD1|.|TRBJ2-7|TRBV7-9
TGTGCCAGCAGCTACAGGGGTCCCGAGCAGTACTTC
CASSYRGPEQYF
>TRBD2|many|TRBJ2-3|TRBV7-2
TGTGCCAGCAACTTAGCGGGAGGGCCCCATCAGAGCACAGATACGCAGTATTTT
CASNLAGGPHQSTDTQYF
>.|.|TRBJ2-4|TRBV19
TGTGCCAGTAGTATGGTCAAAAACATTCAGTACTTC
CASSMVKNIQYF
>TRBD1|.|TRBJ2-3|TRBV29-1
TGCAGCACCACAGGGGGCATTGTTACAGATACGCAGTATTTT
CSTTGGIVTDTQYF
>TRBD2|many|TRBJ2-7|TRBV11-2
TGTGCCAGCAGCTTAGATTGGGGCGGGGGGGCCTTCTACGAGCAGTACTTC
CASSLDWGGGAFYEQYF
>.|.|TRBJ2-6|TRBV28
TGTGCCAGCAGTTTGGCAGGTTGGATTCTCTCTGGGGCCAACGTCCTGACTTTC
CASSLAGWILSGANVLTF
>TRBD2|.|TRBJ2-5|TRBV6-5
TGTGCCAGCAGTTACTCCGGACTAGCGGGAGGTCAAGGGAGCCAGTACTTC
CASSYSGLAGGQGSQYF
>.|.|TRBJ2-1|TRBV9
TGTGCCAGCAGCGCCGTAGCGGACCTGTCCTACAATGAGCAGTTCTTC
CASSAVADLSYNEQFF
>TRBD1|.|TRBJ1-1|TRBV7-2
TGTGCCAGCAGACCACGCCCGACAGGGGCCCTCGGTACTGAAGCTTTCTTT
CASRPRPTGALGTEAFF
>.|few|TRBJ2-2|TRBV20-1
TGCAGTGCTCCTAGGAGGGGGGACACCGGGGAGCTGTTTTTT
CSAPRRGDTGELFF
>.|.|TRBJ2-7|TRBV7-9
TGTGCCAGCAGCTTAGCTCGGTCTTCCTACGAGCAGTACTTC
CASSLARSSYEQYF
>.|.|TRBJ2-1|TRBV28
TGTGCCAGCAGTTTCAACCGTGAGCAGTTCTTC
CASSFNREQFF
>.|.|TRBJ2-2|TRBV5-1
TGCGCCAGCAGCTTGGAGGGGCCAGGGGACACCGGGGAGCTGTTTTTT
CASSLEGPGDTGELFF
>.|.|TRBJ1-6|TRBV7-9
TGTGCCAGCAGCTCCCCGGGACGGGGCTATAATTCACCCCTCCACTTT
CASSSPGRGYNSPLHF
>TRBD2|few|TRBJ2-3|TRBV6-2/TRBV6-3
TGTGCCAGCAGTAAAGGACTAGCGGGGAATTCAGATACGCAGTATTTT
CASSKGLAGNSDTQYF
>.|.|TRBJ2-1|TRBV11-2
TGTGCCAGCAGCTTACCGGGCAATGAGCAGTTCTTC
CASSLPGNEQFF
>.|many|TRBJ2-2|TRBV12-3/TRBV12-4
TGTGCCAGCACACTCGGGCAGCCGAACACCGGGGAGCTGTTTTTT
CASTLGQPNTGELFF
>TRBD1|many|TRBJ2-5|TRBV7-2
TGTGCCAGCACCTCCCGGGACAGTCCGGGAGAGACCCAGTACTTC
CASTSRDSPGETQYF
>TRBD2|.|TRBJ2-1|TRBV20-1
TGCAGTGCTAGGCCCCTAGCGGGGTACAATGAGCAGTTCTTC
CSARPLAGYNEQFF
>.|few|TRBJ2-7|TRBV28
TGTGCCAGCAGTTTAGAACCCGAAAGAGGCGAGCAGTACTTC
CASSLEPERGEQYF